This TCR beta chain was captured by sequencing in a study of T cells in Graves' hyperthyroidism and ophthalmopathy. Broader study findings: Most thyroid clonotypes with frequency above 0.001 were detected in blood. A model using 13 V-J features told ophthalmopathy apart from stable hyperthyroidism.

Germline values: CDR1 MDHEN, CDR2 SYDVKM. The CDR3 spans 15 residues. This clonotype was picked up one time. The antigen is unknown. At one end the junction does not follow the germline gene, possibly because of a read error. RNA transcripts provided the source from which TCR beta CDR3 regions were amplified. With the HTBI primer set, the TCR CDR3 went through a first round of RT-PCR. Each CDR3 protein is one row after TCRdb ran MiXCR on the multiplex PCR reads. The profile shows more than 500,000 distinct CDR3 sequences, about 16% of them singletons. From 8.5 to 10 ml of fresh peripheral blood, PBMCs were isolated.

The sequencing sample was made of blood. This chain joins TRBV28 and TRBJ2-1, with D uncertain. The origin of this receptor is a woman in her 30s with Graves' ophthalmopathy. DNA of the CDR3: TGTGTCGGACGTGCCAACCCACTTCCCTACAATGAGCAGTCCTTC. Translation: CVGRANPLPYNEQSF.